The rows below give T cell receptor beta chains drawn from one sample of a study of T cell changes during pregnancy in multiple sclerosis. TCRdb keeps only in-frame clones here, not all; method: immunoSEQ multiplex PCR. The sample gives about 39,000 clones, approximately 92% of which show up once; approximately 2% is in the top ten. The input for sequencing was CD4+ T cells from peripheral blood mononuclear cells, taken after pregnancy. The receptors were sampled from a female donor in good health, enrolled as a control in a pregnancy study. Both conserved end residues are part of each CDR3. D genes are given only for firm matches. Some rows mark clone size as missing; the rest say once, few, many or name a class of expanded clone.

clone_size	v_call	d_call	j_call	cdr3_aa	cdr3_nt
-	TRBV27	-	TRBJ1-5	CASSPSPGNQPQHF	TGTGCCAGCAGTCCTTCGCCAGGGAATCAGCCCCAGCATTTT
-	TRBV18	TRBD1	TRBJ2-7	CASSPVTPGQGSEQYF	TGTGCCAGCTCACCGGTTACTCCGGGACAGGGGAGCGAGCAGTACTTC
-	TRBV6-1	-	TRBJ1-2	CASMGANYGYTF	TGTGCCAGCATGGGAGCTAACTATGGCTACACCTTC
-	TRBV28	-	TRBJ1-1	CASSPPGPVEAFF	TGTGCCAGCAGTCCCCCTGGGCCCGTTGAAGCTTTCTTT
-	TRBV7-2	TRBD1	TRBJ1-1	CASSLGQGNTEAFF	TGTGCCAGCAGCTTGGGACAGGGGAACACTGAAGCTTTCTTT
-	TRBV2	TRBD1	TRBJ1-3	CASRGTGIFDVAGNTIYF	TGTGCCAGCAGGGGGACAGGGATTTTCGACGTGGCTGGAAACACCATATATTTT
-	TRBV5-6	-	TRBJ2-7	CASSLLAYEQYF	TGTGCCAGCAGCTTACTAGCTTACGAGCAGTACTTC
-	TRBV7-9	-	TRBJ1-1	CASSLGPRGNAFF	TGTGCCAGCAGCTTAGGACCCAGGGGAAACGCTTTCTTT
-	TRBV7-8	TRBD2	TRBJ2-5	CASSSGLAGGGETQYF	TGTGCCAGCAGCTCGGGACTAGCGGGGGGAGGAGAGACCCAGTACTTC
-	TRBV5-6	-	TRBJ2-7	CASSLVGGARSYEQYF	TGTGCCAGCAGCTTGGTGGGGGGGGCTCGTTCCTACGAGCAGTACTTC
-	TRBV5-1	-	TRBJ1-1	CASSWYSRTMNTEAFF	TGCGCCAGTTCTTGGTATAGTCGGACTATGAACACTGAAGCTTTCTTT
-	TRBV25-1	-	TRBJ2-5	CASSERRGEETQYF	TGTGCCAGCAGTGAAAGGAGGGGTGAAGAGACCCAGTACTTC
-	TRBV10-3	TRBD1	TRBJ2-3	CAIRQGQGITDTQYF	TGTGCCATACGACAGGGACAGGGTATCACAGATACGCAGTATTTT
-	TRBV19	-	TRBJ1-6	CASSIDRAGVSPLHF	TGTGCCAGTAGTATAGATCGCGCAGGGGTCTCACCCCTCCACTTT
-	TRBV4-1	TRBD2	TRBJ2-1	CASSQGASGNNNEQFF	TGCGCCAGCAGCCAAGGGGCTAGCGGGAACAACAATGAGCAGTTCTTC
-	TRBV7-2	-	TRBJ2-7	CASSLVGGADAYEQYF	TGTGCCAGCAGCTTAGTGGGGGGTGCAGACGCCTACGAGCAGTACTTC
-	TRBV14	-	TRBJ2-5	CASSRGGVRLQETQYF	TGTGCCAGCAGCAGAGGCGGTGTCAGACTCCAAGAGACCCAGTACTTC
few	TRBV29-1	TRBD1	TRBJ2-7	CSVPGQAYEQYF	TGCAGCGTCCCGGGACAGGCTTACGAGCAGTACTTC
-	TRBV10-3	-	TRBJ1-1	CAISESRAPTEAFF	TGTGCCATCAGTGAGTCGAGGGCCCCCACTGAAGCTTTCTTT
-	TRBV11-2	TRBD2	TRBJ2-1	CASSLGSSGGGQFF	TGTGCCAGCAGCTTAGGGTCTAGCGGGGGGGGGCAGTTCTTC
-	TRBV19	-	TRBJ1-5	CASSLTGSNQPQHF	TGTGCCAGTAGTCTAACAGGGAGCAATCAGCCCCAGCATTTT
-	TRBV4-2	-	TRBJ1-2	CASSQDLGQVLGYGYTF	TGTGCCAGCAGCCAAGATTTGGGGCAGGTGTTAGGCTATGGCTACACCTTC
-	TRBV5-1	-	TRBJ2-2	CASSPGLTGELFF	TGCGCCAGCAGCCCGGGATTGACCGGGGAGCTGTTTTTT
once	TRBV5-5	-	TRBJ1-1	CASSLDAGTEAFF	TGTGCCAGCAGCTTGGATGCAGGGACTGAAGCTTTCTTT
-	TRBV19	-	TRBJ1-5	CASRRRGDRNQPQHF	TGTGCCAGTAGGCGACGGGGGGATCGAAATCAGCCCCAGCATTTT
-	TRBV6-6	-	TRBJ1-1	CASSFPGETTEAFF	TGTGCCAGCAGTTTTCCCGGGGAGACTACTGAAGCTTTCTTT
-	TRBV5-5	-	TRBJ2-7	CASSLVSNAYEQYF	TGTGCCAGCAGCTTGGTTTCCAATGCCTACGAGCAGTACTTC
-	TRBV21-1	-	TRBJ2-4	CASSKGGQGTGAKNIQYF	TGTGCCAGCAGCAAGGGTGGACAGGGAACCGGGGCCAAAAACATTCAGTACTTC